The 10 T cell receptor beta chains presented below share a single source sample, sequenced in a study of blood T cell repertoires in COVID-19. Here immunoSEQ multiplex PCR was the method, and the copy in TCRdb shows in-frame clones only, minus some. The data show fewer than 600,000 clones, approximately 87% seen once. Sequencing was carried out using PBMCs or T cells enriched from blood (not recorded which). Receptors originate from a woman between 40 and 55 years old who had recovered from COVID-19.

The table lists this clone with a few counts. The CDR3 DNA reads TGTGCCAGCAGCTCTCTTAATCCAGGGACTGAAGCTTTCTTT. Its translation is CASSSLNPGTEAFF. J is TRBJ1-1 and V is TRBV7-6; tentative D call: TRBD1 (5 bases). The CDR3 covers 14 residues. Germline lookup yields CDR1 SGHVS and CDR2 FNYEAQ. V was clipped by 4 bases and J by 5 bases, with 14 bases between them.

The V call is TRBV7-8, the J call TRBJ2-7; TRBD2 aligns across 9 bases. V gave up 1 base and J gave up 5 bases; unmatched junction bases: 3. The CDR3 spans 14 residues. Germline V gene lookup returns CDR1 SGHVS and CDR2 FQNEAQ. CDR3 residues: CASSLVAGVHEQYF. In DNA form, the CDR3 reads TGTGCCAGCAGCTTAGTAGCGGGGGTCCACGAGCAGTACTTC.

A note on this clone: The sample contains more than one DNA sequence encoding this CDR3. The rearrangement joins TRBV20-1 to TRBJ1-1; D not resolved. Trimming removed 4 bases at V and 1 base at J, with 4 bases between. The V gene's germline CDR1 is DFQATT and CDR2 SNEGSKA (reference sequence). The CDR3 has 11 residues. DNA for the CDR3: TGCAGTGCTACGGGGAACACTGAAGCTTTCTTT. This sequence encodes CSATGNTEAFF.

V gene TRBV19 combines with J gene TRBJ2-3; 11 nucleotides match TRBD2. Germline CDR1 and CDR2: LNHDA and SQIVND (reference sequence). The CDR3 spans 15 residues. With 4 bases clipped from V and 6 bases from J, the junction kept 6 bases outside the gene matches. In DNA form, the CDR3 reads TGTGCCAGTAGTAATGTACTAGCGGGAGTGGATACGCAGTATTTT. Protein: CASSNVLAGVDTQYF.

V and J are TRBV5-1 and TRBJ1-5; D possibly corresponds to TRBD1 (5 bases). Trimming took off 4 bases at V and 3 bases at J, with 14 bases between the two ends. The CDR3 totals 15 residues. The V gene's germline CDR1 is SGHRS and CDR2 YFSETQ. The CDR3 DNA is TGCGCCAGCAGCCCTACAGGCACCTTCAATCAGCCCCAGCATTTT. Protein: CASSPTGTFNQPQHF.

V usage is TRBV21-1 and J usage is TRBJ1-5; TRBD1 is the table's D call, not checked against the DNA. TRBV21-1 is an annotated pseudogene. The CDR3 has 13 amino acids. CDR3 sequence reads: CASTRTENQPQHF. Written as DNA, the CDR3 is TGTGCCAGCACCAGGACAGAGAATCAGCCCCAGCATTTT.

The V call is TRBV7-9, the J call TRBJ2-1; 15 nucleotides agree with TRBD2. Losses at the gene ends were 3 bases for V and 9 bases for J; bases not matched to a gene: 0. From germline, CDR1 is SEHNR and CDR2 FQNEAQ (reference sequence). The CDR3 loop spans 14 amino acids. This CDR3 reads CASSLGLAGGEQFF. In nucleotides, the CDR3 is TGTGCCAGCAGCTTGGGACTAGCGGGGGGTGAGCAGTTCTTC. The full variable domain, in which reference TRBV7-9 and TRBJ2-1 provide the parts outside the CDR3, is DTGVSQNPRHKITKRGQNVTFRCDPISEHNRLYWYRQTLGQGPEFLTYFQNEAQLEKSRLLSDRFSAERPKGSFSTLEIQRTEQGDSAMYLCASSLGLAGGEQFFGPGTRLTVL.

The DNA for the CDR3 is TGTGCCAGCTGGAACCTTGGACAGGGGGCTAATTCACCCCTCCACTTT. This codes for CASWNLGQGANSPLHF. This chain links TRBV2 with TRBJ1-6; 11 bases are a match to TRBD1. This CDR3 is built from 16 residues. Germline V CDR1 and CDR2: SNHLY, FYNNEI. V lost 8 bases and J lost 6; bases outside the gene matches: 9. The full variable domain, rest sourced from reference TRBV2 and TRBJ1-6, is EPEVTQTPSHQVTQMGQEVILRCVPISNHLYFYWYRQILGQKVEFLVSFYNNEISEKSEIFDDQFSVERPDGSNFTLKIRSTKLEDSAMYFCASWNLGQGANSPLHFGNGTRLTVT.

V is TRBV6-5 and J is TRBJ1-6; D possibly corresponds to TRBD1 (5 bases). CDR3 length: 14 residues. Germline lookup yields CDR1 MNHEY and CDR2 SVGAGI. V gave up 4 bases and J gave up 11 bases, with 15 bases separating them. The CDR3 is CASSLGTGEPPLHF. The CDR3 DNA reads as TGTGCCAGCAGTTTAGGTACGGGGGAGCCACCCCTCCACTTT.

This clone has just one count. The chain carries TRBV5-1 and TRBJ1-1; D is unclear. This CDR3 contains 16 residues. Trimming removed 1 base at V and 5 bases at J, with 18 bases between. Germline CDR1 and CDR2: SGHRS and YFSETQ. CDR3 nucleotide sequence: TGCGCCAGCAGCTTGTTGGCAGACACGGGAGGGACTGAAGCTTTCTTT. Translating gives CASSLLADTGGTEAFF.